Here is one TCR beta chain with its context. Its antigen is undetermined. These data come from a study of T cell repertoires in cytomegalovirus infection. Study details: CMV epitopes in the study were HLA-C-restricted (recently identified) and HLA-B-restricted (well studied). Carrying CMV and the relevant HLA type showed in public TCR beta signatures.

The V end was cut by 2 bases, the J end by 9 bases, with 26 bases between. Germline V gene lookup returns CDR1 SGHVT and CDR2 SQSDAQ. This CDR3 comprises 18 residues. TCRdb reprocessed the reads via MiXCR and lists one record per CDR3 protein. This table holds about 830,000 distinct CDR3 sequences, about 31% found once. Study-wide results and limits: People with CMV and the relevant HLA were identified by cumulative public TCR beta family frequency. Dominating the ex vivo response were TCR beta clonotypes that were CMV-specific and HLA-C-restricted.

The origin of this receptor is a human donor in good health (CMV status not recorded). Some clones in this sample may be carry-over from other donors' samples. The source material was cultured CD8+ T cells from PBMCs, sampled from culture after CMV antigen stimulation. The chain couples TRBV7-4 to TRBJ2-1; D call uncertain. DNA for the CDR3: TGTGCCAGCAGCTTAAGAACACTACCACCCACCCTGCCTTTTGAGCAGTTCTTC. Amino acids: CASSLRTLPPTLPFEQFF.